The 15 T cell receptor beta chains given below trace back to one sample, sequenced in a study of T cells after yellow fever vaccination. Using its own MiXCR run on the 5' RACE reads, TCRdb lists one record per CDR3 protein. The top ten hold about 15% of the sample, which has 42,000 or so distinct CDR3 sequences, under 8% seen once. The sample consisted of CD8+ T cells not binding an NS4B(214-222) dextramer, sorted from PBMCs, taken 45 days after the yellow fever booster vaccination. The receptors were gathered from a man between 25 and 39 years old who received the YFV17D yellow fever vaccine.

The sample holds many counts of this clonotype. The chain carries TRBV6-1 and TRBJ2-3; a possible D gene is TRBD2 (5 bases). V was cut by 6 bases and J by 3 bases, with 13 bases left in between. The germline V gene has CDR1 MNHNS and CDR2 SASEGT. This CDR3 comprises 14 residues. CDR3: CASSLNPGTDTQYF. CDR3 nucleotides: TGTGCCAGCAGCCTAAATCCGGGGACAGATACGCAGTATTTT.

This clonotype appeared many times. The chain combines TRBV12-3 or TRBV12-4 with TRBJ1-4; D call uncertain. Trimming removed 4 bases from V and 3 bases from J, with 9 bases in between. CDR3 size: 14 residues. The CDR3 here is CASSSPPPNEKLFF. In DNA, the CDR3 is TGTGCCAGCAGTTCGCCCCCACCTAATGAAAAACTGTTTTTT.

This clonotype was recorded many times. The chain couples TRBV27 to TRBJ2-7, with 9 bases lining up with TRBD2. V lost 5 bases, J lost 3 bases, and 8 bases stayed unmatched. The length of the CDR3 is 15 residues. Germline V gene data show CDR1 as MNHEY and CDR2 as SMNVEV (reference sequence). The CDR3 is CASSIKAGGVYEQYF. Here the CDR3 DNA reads TGTGCCAGCAGTATAAAAGCGGGGGGCGTCTACGAGCAGTACTTC.

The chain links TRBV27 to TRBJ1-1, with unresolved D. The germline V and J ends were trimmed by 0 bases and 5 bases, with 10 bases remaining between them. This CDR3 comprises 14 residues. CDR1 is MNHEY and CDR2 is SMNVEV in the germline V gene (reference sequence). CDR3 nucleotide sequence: TGTGCCAGCAGTTTATCTTCTAAGGGAACTGAAGCTTTCTTT. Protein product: CASSLSSKGTEAFF.

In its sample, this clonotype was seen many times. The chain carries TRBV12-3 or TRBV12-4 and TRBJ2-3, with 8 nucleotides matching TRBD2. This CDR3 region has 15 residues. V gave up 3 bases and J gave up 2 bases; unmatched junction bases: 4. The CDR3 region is CASSFTSGLTDTQYF. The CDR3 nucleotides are TGTGCCAGCAGTTTCACTAGCGGCCTCACAGATACGCAGTATTTT.

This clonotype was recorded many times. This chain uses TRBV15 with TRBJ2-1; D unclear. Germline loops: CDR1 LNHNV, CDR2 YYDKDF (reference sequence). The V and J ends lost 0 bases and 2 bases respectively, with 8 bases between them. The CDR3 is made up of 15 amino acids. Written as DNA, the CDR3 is TGTGCCACCAGCAGAGATGGGCTCACCTACAATGAGCAGTTCTTC. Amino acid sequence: CATSRDGLTYNEQFF.

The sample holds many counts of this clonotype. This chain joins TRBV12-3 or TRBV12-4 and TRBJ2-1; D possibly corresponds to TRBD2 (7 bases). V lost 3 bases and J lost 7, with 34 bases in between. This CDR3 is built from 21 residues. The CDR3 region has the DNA TGTGCCAGCAGTTTTGGGGGGGCAGTCCCTTCGACTAGCCGGGGACTGAATGAGCAGTTCTTC. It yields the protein CASSFGGAVPSTSRGLNEQFF.

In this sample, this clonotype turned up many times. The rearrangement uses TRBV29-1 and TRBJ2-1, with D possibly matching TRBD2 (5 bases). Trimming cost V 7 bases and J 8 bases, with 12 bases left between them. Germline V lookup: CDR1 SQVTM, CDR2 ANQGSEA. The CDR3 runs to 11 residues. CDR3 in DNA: TGCAGCGCCTGGACTGAGGATGAGCAGTTCTTC. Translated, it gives CSAWTEDEQFF.

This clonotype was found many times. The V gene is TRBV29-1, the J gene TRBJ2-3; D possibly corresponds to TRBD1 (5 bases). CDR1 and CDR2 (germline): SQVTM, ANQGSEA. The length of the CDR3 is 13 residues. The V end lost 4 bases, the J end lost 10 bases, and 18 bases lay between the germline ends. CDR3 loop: CSVGWTLDEAQYF. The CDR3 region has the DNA TGCAGCGTTGGCTGGACACTCGACGAAGCGCAGTATTTT.

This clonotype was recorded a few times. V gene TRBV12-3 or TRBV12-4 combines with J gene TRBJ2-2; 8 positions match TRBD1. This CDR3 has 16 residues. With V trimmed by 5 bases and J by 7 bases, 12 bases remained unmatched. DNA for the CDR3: TGTGCCAGCAGTGGGGCCCCAGGGGGCGAAAACGGGGAGCTGTTTTTT. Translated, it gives CASSGAPGGENGELFF.

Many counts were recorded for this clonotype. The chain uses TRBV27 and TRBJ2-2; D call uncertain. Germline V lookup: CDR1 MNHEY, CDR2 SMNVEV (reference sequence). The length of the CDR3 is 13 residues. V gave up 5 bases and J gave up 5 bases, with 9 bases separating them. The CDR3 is CASSVGLTGELFF. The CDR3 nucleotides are TGTGCCAGCAGTGTCGGGCTTACCGGGGAGCTGTTTTTT.

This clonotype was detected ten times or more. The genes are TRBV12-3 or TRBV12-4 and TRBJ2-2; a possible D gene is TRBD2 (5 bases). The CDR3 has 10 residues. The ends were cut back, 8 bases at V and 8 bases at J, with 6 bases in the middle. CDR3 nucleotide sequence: TGTGCCAGCCGGGGAGGGGAGCTGTTTTTT. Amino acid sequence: CASRGGELFF.

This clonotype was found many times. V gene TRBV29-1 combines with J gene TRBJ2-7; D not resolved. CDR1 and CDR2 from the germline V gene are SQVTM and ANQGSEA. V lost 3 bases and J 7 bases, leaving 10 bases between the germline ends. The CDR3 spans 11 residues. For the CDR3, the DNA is TGCAGCGTTGATTGGAATGATGAGCAGTACTTC. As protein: CSVDWNDEQYF.

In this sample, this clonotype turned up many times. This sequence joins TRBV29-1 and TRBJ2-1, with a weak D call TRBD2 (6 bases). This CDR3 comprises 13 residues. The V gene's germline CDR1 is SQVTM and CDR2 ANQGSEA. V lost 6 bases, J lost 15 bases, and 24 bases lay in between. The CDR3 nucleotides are TGCAGCGTAGCCGGGGCTCAACACGGGAGTGGGTTCTTC. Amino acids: CSVAGAQHGSGFF.

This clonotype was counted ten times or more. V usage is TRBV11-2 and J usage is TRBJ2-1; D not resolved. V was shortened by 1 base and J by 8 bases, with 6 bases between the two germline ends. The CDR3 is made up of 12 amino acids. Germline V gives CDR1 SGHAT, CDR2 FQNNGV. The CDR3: CASSLGGHEQFF. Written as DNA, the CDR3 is TGTGCCAGCAGCTTAGGGGGTCATGAGCAGTTCTTC.